Listed here are 23 T cell receptor beta chains from one sample, sequenced in a study of T cell responses to AZD1222 COVID-19 vaccine. Sequencing used immunoSEQ multiplex PCR; TCRdb keeps in-frame clones, though not all of them. Here the sample spans 100,000 to 120,000 clones, under 95% being singletons. Sequences were derived from peripheral blood, sampled on day 0 of AZD1222 vaccination. The receptor source for this set is an adult in good health.

This chain connects TRBV29-1 to TRBJ2-3; possible D gene TRBD2, 7 bases. V was cut by 4 bases and J by 5 bases, with 13 bases left in between. The CDR3 sequence is 13 residues long. CDR1 is SQVTM and CDR2 is ANQGSEA in the germline V gene. In nucleotides, the CDR3 is TGCAGCGTTGTGGAGGGGGGGATAGATACGCAGTATTTT. Residues: CSVVEGGIDTQYF.

The chain employs TRBV10-1 and TRBJ1-1; D is undetermined. V was cut by 2 bases and J by 0 bases, with 10 bases left in between. The CDR3 extends over 15 amino acids. CDR1 WNHNN and CDR2 SYGVQD come from the germline V gene (reference sequence). CDR3 DNA sequence: TGCGCCAGCAGTGAGATCGCAGCCATGAACACTGAAGCTTTCTTT. It translates to CASSEIAAMNTEAFF.

The gene calls are TRBV10-1 and TRBJ2-7; D uncertain. V was clipped by 0 bases and J by 3 bases, with 3 bases between them. This CDR3 spans 12 amino acids. Germline CDR1 reads WNHNN; CDR2 reads SYGVQD (reference sequence). CDR3 sequence reads: CASSESSYEQYF. The CDR3 DNA reads TGCGCCAGCAGTGAGTCAAGCTACGAGCAGTACTTC.

The J gene is TRBJ2-7, the V gene TRBV10-1; 13 positions agree with TRBD2. CDR1 is WNHNN and CDR2 is SYGVQD in the germline V gene (reference sequence). The J segment lost 6 bases and the V segment lost 6 bases, leaving 5 bases of the junction unmatched. CDR3 size: 14 residues. CDR3 in amino acids: CASSRTSGGLEQYF. In nucleotides, the CDR3 is TGCGCCAGCAGCCGGACTAGCGGGGGACTCGAGCAGTACTTC.

The chain is built from TRBV19 and TRBJ2-2, with D possibly being TRBD2 (6 bases). V gave up 5 bases and J gave up 3 bases, with 13 bases separating them. Germline V gene data show CDR1 as LNHDA and CDR2 as SQIVND (reference sequence). The CDR3 is 15 amino acids. CDR3 residues: CASSDPGLHTGELFF. In nucleotides, the CDR3 is TGTGCCAGTAGTGACCCGGGACTCCACACCGGGGAGCTGTTTTTT.

The chain couples TRBV27 to TRBJ1-3, with a weak D call TRBD1 (6 bases). CDR3 size: 15 residues. V was shortened by 8 bases and J by 4 bases, with 18 bases between the two germline ends. Germline CDR1 MNHEY, CDR2 SMNVEV (reference sequence). The CDR3 loop reads CASGPGGLGGNTIYF. The CDR3 bases are TGTGCCAGCGGCCCCGGGGGCCTGGGGGGAAACACCATATATTTT.

This chain uses TRBV27 with TRBJ2-6, with D maybe TRBD1 (5 bases). Germline V gives CDR1 MNHEY, CDR2 SMNVEV (reference sequence). V shed 6 bases and J shed 0 bases, with 12 bases lying between them. The CDR3 covers 16 residues. CDR3 DNA: TGTGCCAGCAGGGACAAGGGGTACTCTGGGGCCAACGTCCTGACTTTC. This translates into CASRDKGYSGANVLTF.

This chain uses TRBV5-5 with TRBJ2-5; 7 positions agree with TRBD1. The CDR3 is 16 amino acids. Per germline, CDR1 SGHKS and CDR2 YYEKEE (reference sequence). After removal of 4 bases from V and 2 bases from J, the junction contained 11 bases not matched to a gene. CDR3 DNA sequence: TGTGCCAGCAGCCCTGGGGCGCGACAGGGACAAGAGACCCAGTACTTC. Its translation: CASSPGARQGQETQYF.

The V call is TRBV11-2, the J call TRBJ2-1, with 11 bases identical to TRBD1. This CDR3 has 16 amino acids. Germline assignment: CDR1 SGHAT and CDR2 FQNNGV. The J segment lost 8 bases and the V segment lost 5 bases, leaving 11 bases of the junction unmatched. The CDR3 nucleotides read TGTGCCAGCAGCCTTCTGGGGGACAGGGGGAGGGATGAGCAGTTCTTC. Translation: CASSLLGDRGRDEQFF.

This clone has a single count. CDR3 bases: TGTGCCAGCAGCCCAGGGGGCCACGAGCAGTACTTC. Amino acids: CASSPGGHEQYF. The rearrangement links TRBV11-2 to TRBJ2-7; 8 nucleotides line up with TRBD1. Germline CDR1 reads SGHAT; CDR2 reads FQNNGV. The CDR3 is 12 amino acids. V was clipped by 5 bases and J by 5 bases; unmatched bases: 2.

The chain has TRBV5-1 and TRBJ1-2; 7 positions match TRBD1. Trimming at V came to 3 bases and at J to 6 bases, leaving 2 bases not matched to a gene. The CDR3 runs 12 residues. Germline-derived CDR1 and CDR2 are SGHRS and YFSETQ. DNA of the CDR3: TGCGCCAGCAGCTCCACAGGGGATGGCTACACCTTC. Translating gives CASSSTGDGYTF.

This chain joins TRBV27 and TRBJ1-2; D gene ambiguous. The CDR3 extends over 15 amino acids. Germline V gives CDR1 MNHEY, CDR2 SMNVEV (reference sequence). The V and J ends lost 0 bases and 4 bases respectively, with 12 bases between them. The CDR3 DNA sequence: TGTGCCAGCAGTTTATCTGGGGTAGGCGGCTATGGCTACACCTTC. Amino acids: CASSLSGVGGYGYTF.

The chain couples TRBV30 to TRBJ1-4; 9 bases are shared with TRBD1. The CDR3 runs to 14 residues. V was pared by 7 bases and J by 7 bases, with 10 bases of the junction left unmatched. Germline lookup yields CDR1 GTSNPN and CDR2 SVGIG (reference sequence). CDR3 bases: TGTGCCTTAGGGCCGGGACAGGGACGTGAAAAACTGTTTTTT. This translates into CALGPGQGREKLFF.

This sequence joins TRBV24-1 and TRBJ1-4, with D possibly being TRBD1 (6 bases). Germline-derived CDR1 and CDR2 are KGHDR and SFDVKD. Trimming shortened V by 4 bases and J by 7 bases, and 15 bases separated the two germline ends. The CDR3 sequence is 15 residues long. This chain's CDR3 is CATSDPEGGGEKLFF. The CDR3 DNA sequence: TGTGCCACCAGTGACCCGGAGGGGGGAGGTGAAAAACTGTTTTTT.

To note about this clone: Its ends do not fully match the called genes, so a read error is possible. The chain couples TRBV5-1 to TRBJ2-7; D possibly uses TRBD1 or TRBD2 (5 bases each). There are 10 residues in the CDR3. The germline V gene has CDR1 SGHRS and CDR2 YFSETQ. The CDR3 spells CASSLLRGDF. The CDR3 nucleotides are TGCGCCAGCAGCTTGCTTAGGGGAGACTTC.

CDR3 residues: CASSKKTVQYYEQYF. DNA for the CDR3: TGTGCCAGCAGCAAAAAGACAGTCCAGTACTACGAGCAGTACTTC. The chain recombines TRBV7-8 with TRBJ2-7; TRBD1 might be the D (5 bases). This CDR3 contains 15 residues. Germline V gene lookup returns CDR1 SGHVS and CDR2 FQNEAQ. Deletions cut 5 bases from V and 3 bases from J, with 17 bases between.

This clone was observed a single time. The rearrangement joins TRBV29-1 to TRBJ1-1, with 10 positions matching TRBD1. V lost 8 bases, J lost 4 bases, and 7 bases stayed unmatched. Looked up from germline, CDR1 is SQVTM and CDR2 is ANQGSEA. The CDR3 consists of 13 residues. CDR3 in amino acids: CSPRQGAGTEAFF. As DNA, the CDR3 is TGCAGCCCGAGACAGGGGGCCGGCACTGAAGCTTTCTTT.

The chain uses TRBV19 and TRBJ1-4; D call uncertain. The V end was cut by 10 bases, the J end by 0 bases, with 15 bases between. The germline CDR1 and CDR2 sequences are LNHDA and SQIVND (reference sequence). The CDR3 extends over 15 amino acids. CDR3 protein: CATKEHPTTNEKLFF. The DNA for the CDR3 is TGTGCCACCAAGGAACACCCAACAACTAATGAAAAACTGTTTTTT.

This clone was detected only a few times. V gene TRBV15 combines with J gene TRBJ1-1; unclear D gene. Germline lookup yields CDR1 LNHNV and CDR2 YYDKDF (reference sequence). V was clipped by 0 bases and J by 3 bases, with 5 bases between them. The CDR3 length is 13 residues. CDR3 in DNA: TGTGCCACCAGCAGAGATCAGGACACTGAAGCTTTCTTT. Its translation is CATSRDQDTEAFF.

The V gene is TRBV5-1, the J gene TRBJ2-5; tentatively, D is TRBD1 (6 bases). Looked up from germline, CDR1 is SGHRS and CDR2 is YFSETQ. The CDR3 loop spans 15 amino acids. Trimming cost V 4 bases and J 5 bases, with 18 bases left between them. The CDR3 DNA is TGCGCCAGCAGCCACTACCCAGGGGTGGGGGAGACCCAGTACTTC. Its translation: CASSHYPGVGETQYF.

J is TRBJ2-7 and V is TRBV15; the match to TRBD2 covers 8 bases. The CDR3 spans 14 residues. Germline V gene data show CDR1 as LNHNV and CDR2 as YYDKDF (reference sequence). V trimming: 1 base; J trimming: 10 bases; junction bases outside the gene matches: 9. CDR3 sequence (DNA): TGTGCCACCAGCAGAGCGGGTAATAGCGGGGTACAGTACTTC. Translating gives CATSRAGNSGVQYF.

This rearrangement joins TRBV5-1 to TRBJ2-3; 9 nucleotides line up with TRBD2. The V and J ends lost 0 bases and 0 bases, in that order; junction bases with no gene match: 8. This CDR3 spans 18 amino acids. Germline V gene data show CDR1 as SGHRS and CDR2 as YFSETQ. CDR3 sequence: CASSLGGGGAASTDTQYF. The CDR3 coding sequence is TGCGCCAGCAGCTTGGGCGGCGGGGGGGCCGCAAGCACAGATACGCAGTATTTT.

The chain recombines TRBV28 with TRBJ2-3, with D possibly TRBD1 on 6 matching bases. Germline loops: CDR1 MDHEN, CDR2 SYDVKM. The length of the CDR3 is 13 residues. Trimming pared 8 bases from V and 2 bases from J, leaving 11 bases between. CDR3 sequence: CASARTATDTQYF. In nucleotides, the CDR3 is TGTGCCAGCGCTAGGACAGCCACAGATACGCAGTATTTT.